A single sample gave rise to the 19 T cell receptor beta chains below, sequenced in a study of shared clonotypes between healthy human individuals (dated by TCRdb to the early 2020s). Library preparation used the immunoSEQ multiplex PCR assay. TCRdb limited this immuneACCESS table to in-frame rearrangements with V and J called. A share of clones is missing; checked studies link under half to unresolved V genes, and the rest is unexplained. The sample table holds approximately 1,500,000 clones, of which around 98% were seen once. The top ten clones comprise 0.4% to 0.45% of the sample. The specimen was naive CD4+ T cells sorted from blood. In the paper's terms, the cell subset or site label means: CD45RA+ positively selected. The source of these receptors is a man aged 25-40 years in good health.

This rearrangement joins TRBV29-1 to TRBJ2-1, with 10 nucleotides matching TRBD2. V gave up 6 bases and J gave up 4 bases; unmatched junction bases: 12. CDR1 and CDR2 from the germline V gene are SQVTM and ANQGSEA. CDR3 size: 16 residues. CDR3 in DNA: TGCAGCGTCAGATTGGCTAGCGGGAGAAGATACAATGAGCAGTTCTTC. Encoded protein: CSVRLASGRRYNEQFF.

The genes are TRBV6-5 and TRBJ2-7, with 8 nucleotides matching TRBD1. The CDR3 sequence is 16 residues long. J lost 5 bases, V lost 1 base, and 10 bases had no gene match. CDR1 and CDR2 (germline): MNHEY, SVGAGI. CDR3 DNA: TGTGCCAGCAGTTACTTAACGGCAGGGGGCTTGGACGAGCAGTACTTC. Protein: CASSYLTAGGLDEQYF.

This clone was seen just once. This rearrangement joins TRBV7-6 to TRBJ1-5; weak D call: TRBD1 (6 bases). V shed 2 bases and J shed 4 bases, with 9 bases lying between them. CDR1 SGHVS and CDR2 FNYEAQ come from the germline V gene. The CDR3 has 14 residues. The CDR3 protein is CASSLRDNNQPQHF. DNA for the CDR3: TGTGCCAGCAGCTTACGGGACAATAATCAGCCCCAGCATTTT.

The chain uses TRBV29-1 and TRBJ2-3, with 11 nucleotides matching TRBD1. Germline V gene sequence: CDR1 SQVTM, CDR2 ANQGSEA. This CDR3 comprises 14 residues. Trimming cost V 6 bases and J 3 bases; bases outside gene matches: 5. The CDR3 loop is CSVWDRGLTDTQYF. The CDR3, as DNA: TGCAGCGTGTGGGACAGGGGGTTAACAGATACGCAGTATTTT.

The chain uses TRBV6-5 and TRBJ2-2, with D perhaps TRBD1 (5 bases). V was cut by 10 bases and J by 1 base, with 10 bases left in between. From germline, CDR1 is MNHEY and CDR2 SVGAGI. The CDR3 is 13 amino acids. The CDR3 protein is CAIFDRNTGELFF. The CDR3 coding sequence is TGTGCCATCTTCGACAGGAACACCGGGGAGCTGTTTTTT.

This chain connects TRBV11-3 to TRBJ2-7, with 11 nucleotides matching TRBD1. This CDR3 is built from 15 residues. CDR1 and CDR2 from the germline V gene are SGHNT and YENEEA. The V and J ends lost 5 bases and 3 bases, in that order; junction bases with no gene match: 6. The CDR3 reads CASSRAGTGGYEQYF. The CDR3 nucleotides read TGTGCCAGCAGCCGTGCCGGGACAGGGGGCTACGAGCAGTACTTC.

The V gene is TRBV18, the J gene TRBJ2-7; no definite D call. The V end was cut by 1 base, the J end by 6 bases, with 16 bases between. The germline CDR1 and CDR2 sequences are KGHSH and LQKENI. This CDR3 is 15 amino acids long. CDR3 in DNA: TGTGCCAGCTCACCACGTGAGCTAGTGAAAGGCGAGCAGTACTTC. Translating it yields CASSPRELVKGEQYF.

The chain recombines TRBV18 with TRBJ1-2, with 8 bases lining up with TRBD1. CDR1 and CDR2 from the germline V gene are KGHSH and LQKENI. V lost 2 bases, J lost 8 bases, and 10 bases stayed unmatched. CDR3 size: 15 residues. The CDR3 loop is CASSPSSAGGVGYTF. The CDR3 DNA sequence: TGTGCCAGCTCACCAAGCTCGGCAGGGGGCGTCGGCTACACCTTC.

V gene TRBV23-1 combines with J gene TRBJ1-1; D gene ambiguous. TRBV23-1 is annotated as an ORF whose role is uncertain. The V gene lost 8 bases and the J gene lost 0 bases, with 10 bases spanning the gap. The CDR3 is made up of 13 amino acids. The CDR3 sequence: CASFGAMNTEAFF. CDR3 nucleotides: TGCGCCAGCTTTGGAGCCATGAACACTGAAGCTTTCTTT.

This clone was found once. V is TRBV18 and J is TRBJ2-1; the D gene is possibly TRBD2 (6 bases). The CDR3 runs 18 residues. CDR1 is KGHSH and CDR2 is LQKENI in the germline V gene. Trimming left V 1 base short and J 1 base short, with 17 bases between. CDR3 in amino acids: CASSPLLAGSLSYNEQFF. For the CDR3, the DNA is TGTGCCAGCTCACCACTTCTGGCGGGAAGTCTGTCCTACAATGAGCAGTTCTTC. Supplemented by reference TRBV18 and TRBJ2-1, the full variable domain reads NAGVMQNPRHLVRRRGQEARLRCSPMKGHSHVYWYRQLPEEGLKFMVYLQKENIIDESGMPKERFSAEFPKEGPSILRIQQVVRGDSAAYFCASSPLLAGSLSYNEQFFGPGTRLTVL.

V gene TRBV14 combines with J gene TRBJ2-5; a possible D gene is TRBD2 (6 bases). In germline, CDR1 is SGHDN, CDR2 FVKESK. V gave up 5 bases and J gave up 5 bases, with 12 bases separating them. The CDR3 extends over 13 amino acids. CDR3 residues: CASSYGDSETQYF. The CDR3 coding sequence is TGTGCCAGCAGCTACGGGGACTCGGAGACCCAGTACTTC.

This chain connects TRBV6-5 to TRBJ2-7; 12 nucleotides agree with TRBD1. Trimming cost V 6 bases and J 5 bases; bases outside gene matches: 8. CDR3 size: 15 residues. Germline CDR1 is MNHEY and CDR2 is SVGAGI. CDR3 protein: CASSRGTGGENEQYF. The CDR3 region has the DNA TGTGCCAGCAGCCGCGGGACAGGGGGCGAAAACGAGCAGTACTTC.

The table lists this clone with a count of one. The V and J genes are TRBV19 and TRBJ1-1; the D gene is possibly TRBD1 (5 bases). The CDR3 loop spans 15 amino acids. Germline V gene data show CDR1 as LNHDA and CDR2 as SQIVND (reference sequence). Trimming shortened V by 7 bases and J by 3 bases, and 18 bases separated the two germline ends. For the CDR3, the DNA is TGTGCCAGTACCCACACGTCGGGGGGTTACACTGAAGCTTTCTTT. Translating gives CASTHTSGGYTEAFF.

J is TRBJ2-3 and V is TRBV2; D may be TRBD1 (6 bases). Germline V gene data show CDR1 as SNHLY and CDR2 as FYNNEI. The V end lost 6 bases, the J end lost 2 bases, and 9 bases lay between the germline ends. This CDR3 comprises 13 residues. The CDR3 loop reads CASRGDNTDTQYF. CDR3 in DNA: TGTGCCAGCAGGGGGGACAACACAGATACGCAGTATTTT.

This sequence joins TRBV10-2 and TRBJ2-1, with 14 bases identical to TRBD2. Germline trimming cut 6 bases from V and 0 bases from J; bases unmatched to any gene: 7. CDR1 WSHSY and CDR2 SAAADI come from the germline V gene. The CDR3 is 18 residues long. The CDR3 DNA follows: TGCGCCAGCAGAGGGACTAGCGGGAGTTTCAACTCCTACAATGAGCAGTTCTTC. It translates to CASRGTSGSFNSYNEQFF.

This CDR3 reads CASSQDRLEKLFF. CDR3 nucleotides: TGCGCCAGCAGCCAAGACCGACTAGAAAAACTGTTTTTT. The V and J genes are TRBV4-3 and TRBJ1-4; unclear D gene. Trimming removed 0 bases at V and 8 bases at J, with 7 bases between. From germline, CDR1 is LGHNA and CDR2 YSLEER. This CDR3 comprises 13 residues.

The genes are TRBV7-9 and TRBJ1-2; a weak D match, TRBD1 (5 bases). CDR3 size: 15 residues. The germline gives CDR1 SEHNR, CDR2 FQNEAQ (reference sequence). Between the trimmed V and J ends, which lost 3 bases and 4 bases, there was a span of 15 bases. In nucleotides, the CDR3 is TGTGCCAGCAGCTTGAGTCTCGCAGGGATCTATGGCTACACCTTC. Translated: CASSLSLAGIYGYTF.

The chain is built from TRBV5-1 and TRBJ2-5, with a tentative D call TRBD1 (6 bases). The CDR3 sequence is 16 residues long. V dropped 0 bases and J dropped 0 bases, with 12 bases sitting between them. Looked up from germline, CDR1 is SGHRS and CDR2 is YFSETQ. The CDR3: CASSLAGRGYQETQYF. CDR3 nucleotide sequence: TGCGCCAGCAGCTTGGCCGGCAGGGGCTACCAAGAGACCCAGTACTTC.

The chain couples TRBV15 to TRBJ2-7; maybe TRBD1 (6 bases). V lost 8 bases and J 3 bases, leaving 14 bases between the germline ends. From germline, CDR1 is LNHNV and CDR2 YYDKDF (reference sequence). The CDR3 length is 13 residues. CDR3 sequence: CATGHRAGYEQYF. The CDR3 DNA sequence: TGTGCCACCGGACACAGGGCCGGCTACGAGCAGTACTTC. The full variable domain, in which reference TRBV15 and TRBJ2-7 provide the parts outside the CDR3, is DAMVIQNPRYQVTQFGKPVTLSCSQTLNHNVMYWYQQKSSQAPKLLFHYYDKDFNNEADTPDNFQSRRPNTSFCFLDIRSPGLGDTAMYLCATGHRAGYEQYFGPGTRLTVT.